Below are 23 T cell receptor beta chains sequenced from a single sample in a study of blood T cell repertoires in COVID-19. Assay: immunoSEQ multiplex PCR; the TCRdb copy retains only in-frame clones and omits some. This sample has 65,000 to 75,000 clones, with roughly 80% found just once. The specimen was peripheral blood. The receptors stem from a woman over 75 with acute or convalescent COVID-19.

This chain uses TRBV7-2 with TRBJ2-5, with D possibly TRBD1 on 5 matching bases. Germline V gene sequence: CDR1 SGHTA, CDR2 FQGNSA. V lost 1 base and J 1 base, leaving 7 bases between the germline ends. This CDR3 has 14 residues. CDR3 bases: TGTGCCAGCAGCTTAGAGGGGCGCCAAGAGACCCAGTACTTC. Encoded protein: CASSLEGRQETQYF. Looking up the rest from reference TRBV7-2 and TRBJ2-5 gives the full variable domain: GAGVSQSPSNKVTEKGKDVELRCDPISGHTALYWYRQSLGQGLEFLIYFQGNSAPDKSGLPSDRFSAERTGGSVSTLTIQRTQQEDSAVYLCASSLEGRQETQYFGPGTRLLVL.

V is TRBV11-2 and J is TRBJ1-5; tentatively, D is TRBD1 (5 bases). Germline CDR1 SGHAT, CDR2 FQNNGV. With 2 bases removed from V and 2 bases from J, the gap between germline ends came to 10 bases. The CDR3 has 15 residues. For the CDR3, the DNA is TGTGCCAGCAGCTTAAGAGGAGGGGGCAATCAGCCCCAGCATTTT. This gives the protein CASSLRGGGNQPQHF.

The chain employs TRBV5-1 and TRBJ2-6, with a weak D call TRBD2 (5 bases). This CDR3 is 18 amino acids long. The germline V gene has CDR1 SGHRS and CDR2 YFSETQ. The germline V and J ends were trimmed by 6 bases and 0 bases, with 19 bases remaining between them. The CDR3 bases are TGCGCCAGCAACCTGCGGGCAGCCCTTCCCTCTGGGGCCAACGTCCTGACTTTC. Protein: CASNLRAALPSGANVLTF. The full variable domain, rest sourced from reference TRBV5-1 and TRBJ2-6, is KAGVTQTPRYLIKTRGQQVTLSCSPISGHRSVSWYQQTPGQGLQFLFEYFSETQRNKGNFPGRFSGRQFSNSRSEMNVSTLELGDSALYLCASNLRAALPSGANVLTFGAGSRLTVL.

This chain connects TRBV20-1 to TRBJ2-1; TRBD2 matches at 7 bases. Germline assignment: CDR1 DFQATT and CDR2 SNEGSKA (reference sequence). The CDR3 sequence is 14 residues long. Losses at the gene ends were 3 bases for V and 4 bases for J; bases not matched to a gene: 6. The CDR3 bases are TGCAGTGCTAGTTCGGGCGGGGGTTACAATGAGCAGTTCTTC. It is translated as CSASSGGGYNEQFF.

The V and J genes are TRBV19 and TRBJ1-4, with D maybe TRBD1 (5 bases). Trimming removed 4 bases at V and 2 bases at J, with 11 bases between. The CDR3 runs to 15 residues. Germline-derived CDR1 and CDR2 are LNHDA and SQIVND (reference sequence). CDR3 amino acids: CASSTTGRTNEKLFF. The CDR3 DNA reads TGTGCCAGTAGTACTACAGGTCGGACTAATGAAAAACTGTTTTTT.

V usage is TRBV30 and J usage is TRBJ1-1; a possible D gene is TRBD1 (5 bases). Between the trimmed V and J ends, which lost 4 bases and 6 bases, there was a span of 24 bases. CDR3 length: 16 residues. Per the germline V gene, CDR1 is GTSNPN and CDR2 is SVGIG (reference sequence). CDR3 residues: CAWNMGWGRFIAEAFF. DNA of the CDR3: TGTGCCTGGAACATGGGCTGGGGCAGATTTATTGCTGAAGCTTTCTTT.

The V and J genes are TRBV24-1 and TRBJ2-3; maybe TRBD2 (6 bases). This CDR3 is 14 amino acids long. V gave up 3 bases and J gave up 0 bases, with 6 bases separating them. Germline V lookup: CDR1 KGHDR, CDR2 SFDVKD. The CDR3 DNA is TGTGCCACCAGTGATCGGGAGAGCACAGATACGCAGTATTTT. The encoded protein is CATSDRESTDTQYF.

The chain couples TRBV6-1 to TRBJ1-5, with D hard to call. Trimming pared 0 bases from V and 6 bases from J, leaving 12 bases between. Germline loops: CDR1 MNHNS, CDR2 SASEGT. The CDR3 loop spans 15 amino acids. The CDR3 spells CASSEAGGEGQPQHF. In nucleotides, the CDR3 is TGTGCCAGCAGTGAAGCAGGAGGTGAGGGTCAGCCCCAGCATTTT.

This chain links TRBV11-2 with TRBJ1-4, with D perhaps TRBD1 (5 bases). V was shortened by 5 bases and J by 2 bases, with 6 bases between the two germline ends. Germline CDR1 and CDR2: SGHAT and FQNNGV. The CDR3 contains 13 residues. CDR3: CASSRGTNEKLFF. The CDR3 DNA reads as TGTGCCAGCAGCAGGGGTACTAATGAAAAACTGTTTTTT.

The chain joins TRBV6-5 to TRBJ2-5; no definite D call. With 2 bases removed from V and 1 base from J, the gap between germline ends came to 14 bases. Germline V gene lookup returns CDR1 MNHEY and CDR2 SVGAGI. This CDR3 comprises 16 residues. This CDR3 is CASSYHRRSPQETQYF. In DNA, the CDR3 is TGTGCCAGCAGTTACCACAGACGCAGCCCCCAAGAGACCCAGTACTTC.

V is TRBV6-5 and J is TRBJ1-6; D gene unclear. The CDR3 spans 15 residues. In germline, CDR1 is MNHEY, CDR2 SVGAGI. Trimming left V 5 bases short and J 7 bases short, with 15 bases between. The CDR3 DNA is TGTGCCAGCAGTACGACGGGAAACGGGAATTCACCCCTCCACTTT. Protein sequence: CASSTTGNGNSPLHF.

This rearrangement joins TRBV19 to TRBJ2-6, with unresolved D. CDR1 and CDR2 (germline): LNHDA, SQIVND (reference sequence). CDR3 length equals 15 residues. Between the trimmed V and J ends, which lost 0 bases and 2 bases, there was a span of 5 bases. The CDR3 bases are TGTGCCAGTAGTATAGATTCGGCTGGGGCCAACGTCCTGACTTTC. Translated, it gives CASSIDSAGANVLTF. Filled out from reference TRBV19 and TRBJ2-6, the complete variable domain reads DGGITQSPKYLFRKEGQNVTLSCEQNLNHDAMYWYRQDPGQGLRLIYYSQIVNDFQKGDIAEGYSVSREKKESFPLTVTSAQKNPTAFYLCASSIDSAGANVLTFGAGSRLTVL.

The chain has TRBV5-6 and TRBJ1-6, with TRBD1 matching 10 bases. CDR1 and CDR2 (germline): SGHDT, YYEEEE. The length of the CDR3 is 14 residues. After removal of 10 bases from V and 9 bases from J, the junction contained 10 bases not matched to a gene. The CDR3 loop is CASKWGQGSSPLHF. The CDR3 nucleotides are TGTGCCTCCAAATGGGGACAGGGGAGTTCACCCCTCCACTTT.

V gene TRBV2 combines with J gene TRBJ2-4; the match to TRBD1 covers 8 bases. This CDR3 spans 16 amino acids. Unmatched junction bases numbered 11, after V lost 8 bases and J lost 2 bases. CDR1 is SNHLY, CDR2 FYNNEI, per germline. CDR3: CASSLQGAVTKNIQYF. DNA for the CDR3: TGTGCCAGCTCCCTGCAGGGGGCCGTGACCAAAAACATTCAGTACTTC.

The chain couples TRBV14 to TRBJ1-2; TRBD1 is a possible D gene (6 bases). This CDR3 is built from 12 residues. The V and J ends lost 3 bases and 10 bases respectively, with 12 bases between them. Germline V lookup: CDR1 SGHDN, CDR2 FVKESK. The CDR3 spells CASSQRGGAYTF. The CDR3 DNA reads TGTGCCAGCAGCCAGCGCGGGGGGGCCTACACCTTC. Together with reference TRBV14 and TRBJ1-2, the CDR3 gives the full variable domain: EAGVTQFPSHSVIEKGQTVTLRCDPISGHDNLYWYRRVMGKEIKFLLHFVKESKQDESGMPNNRFLAERTGGTYSTLKVQPAELEDSGVYFCASSQRGGAYTFGSGTRLTVV.

This clone was seen only a few times. J is TRBJ2-5 and V is TRBV27, with D perhaps matching TRBD2 (6 bases). CDR1 and CDR2 from the germline V gene are MNHEY and SMNVEV (reference sequence). The CDR3 runs 18 residues. Trimming left V 4 bases short and J 0 bases short, with 21 bases between. The DNA for the CDR3 is TGTGCCAGCAGTTCAGGTTCATACGGGGGTGCTTACCAAGAGACCCAGTACTTC. This sequence encodes CASSSGSYGGAYQETQYF.

The gene calls are TRBV30 and TRBJ1-5; no firm D call. Germline loops: CDR1 GTSNPN, CDR2 SVGIG (reference sequence). CDR3 length: 13 amino acids. V was shortened by 2 bases and J by 3 bases, with 8 bases between the two germline ends. Here the CDR3 reads CAWSSGPNQPQHF. CDR3 sequence (DNA): TGTGCCTGGAGTTCGGGTCCCAATCAGCCCCAGCATTTT. The complete variable domain, with remaining parts taken from reference TRBV30 and TRBJ1-5, reads SQTIHQWPATLVQPVGSPLSLECTVEGTSNPNLYWYRQAAGRGLQLLFYSVGIGQISSEVPQNLSASRPQDRQFILSSKKLLLSDSGFYLCAWSSGPNQPQHFGDGTRLSIL.

The CDR3 sequence: CASSPFSGGNYNEQFF. The CDR3 DNA sequence: TGCGCCAGCAGCCCCTTTAGCGGGGGGAATTACAATGAGCAGTTCTTC. The chain recombines TRBV4-1 with TRBJ2-1, with 10 bases lining up with TRBD2. Germline V gene sequence: CDR1 MGHRA, CDR2 YSYEKL. The CDR3 runs 16 residues. V lost 4 bases to trimming and J lost 4 bases; unmatched junction nucleotides: 7.

The gene calls are TRBV5-1 and TRBJ2-5; 8 positions agree with TRBD2. Germline CDR1 is SGHRS and CDR2 is YFSETQ. J gave up 5 bases and V 8 bases, and 5 bases lay outside the gene matches. The CDR3 length is 12 residues. CDR3 DNA sequence: TGCGCCAGTAAGCGGGGGAGGGAGACCCAGTACTTC. It yields the protein CASKRGRETQYF.

With regard to this clone: This same CDR3 is encoded by further DNA sequences in the sample. The J gene is TRBJ2-7, the V gene TRBV11-2; D is unclear. In germline, CDR1 is SGHAT, CDR2 FQNNGV. The CDR3 consists of 12 residues. V was shortened by 5 bases and J by 2 bases, with 7 bases between the two germline ends. In DNA form, the CDR3 reads TGTGCCAGCAGCCCTTCCCCCTACGAGCAGTACTTC. Amino acids: CASSPSPYEQYF.

This chain uses TRBV6-5 with TRBJ2-3; D is possibly TRBD1 (5 bases). V lost 6 bases, J lost 4 bases, and 11 bases lay in between. This CDR3 spans 13 amino acids. CDR1 MNHEY and CDR2 SVGAGI come from the germline V gene. The CDR3 reads CASSTGLADTQYF. In DNA form, the CDR3 reads TGTGCCAGCAGCACAGGTCTGGCAGATACGCAGTATTTT.

The V and J genes are TRBV6-1 and TRBJ2-3; D remains unclear. V was cut by 1 base and J by 2 bases, with 7 bases left in between. Germline CDR1 reads MNHNS; CDR2 reads SASEGT. This CDR3 spans 14 amino acids. The CDR3 region is CASSEVGLTDTQYF. The CDR3 DNA reads TGTGCCAGCAGTGAAGTTGGCCTCACAGATACGCAGTATTTT.

In its sample, this clone was seen many times. This same CDR3 is encoded by further DNA sequences in the sample. V gene TRBV5-1 combines with J gene TRBJ1-1; 8 bases line up with TRBD1. Trimming took 3 bases from V and 2 from J; bases not matched to a gene: 6. The CDR3 covers 15 residues. CDR1 is SGHRS, CDR2 YFSETQ, per germline. The CDR3 loop is CASSSSGTGNTEAFF. The CDR3 DNA is TGCGCCAGCAGCTCCTCCGGGACAGGCAACACTGAAGCTTTCTTT.